What follows are 5 T cell receptor beta chains derived from one specimen sequenced in a study of cytomegalovirus exposure and HLA in healthy donors. Primers: 60 Vbeta forward and 13 Jbeta reverse. The assay was immunoSEQ multiplex PCR, and TCRdb's table has in-frame clones only and misses some. The data hold about 200,000 clones, with 70% to 85% observed a single time. The sample consisted of PBMCs. These receptors all stem from a girl aged 2 to 9 in good health and CMV-seronegative.

The CDR3 sequence: CASSLGADTEAFF. As DNA, the CDR3 is TGTGCCAGCAGCCTAGGGGCAGACACTGAAGCTTTCTTT. The chain carries TRBV11-2 and TRBJ1-1, with D perhaps matching TRBD1 (5 bases). The germline CDR1 and CDR2 sequences are SGHAT and FQNNGV. Trimming pared 5 bases from V and 3 bases from J, leaving 10 bases between. CDR3 length: 13 residues.

This chain links TRBV2 with TRBJ1-6; 10 bases match TRBD1. Germline trimming cut 6 bases from V and 4 bases from J; bases unmatched to any gene: 21. CDR1 is SNHLY and CDR2 is FYNNEI in the germline V gene. The CDR3 consists of 21 residues. CDR3 nucleotide sequence: TGTGCCAGCAGAGCTACCTCCCCACGCGGGACAGGGGTCAAATATAATTCACCCCTCCACTTT. This codes for CASRATSPRGTGVKYNSPLHF. The full variable domain, with the rest looked up from reference TRBV2 and TRBJ1-6, is EPEVTQTPSHQVTQMGQEVILRCVPISNHLYFYWYRQILGQKVEFLVSFYNNEISEKSEIFDDQFSVERPDGSNFTLKIRSTKLEDSAMYFCASRATSPRGTGVKYNSPLHFGNGTRLTVT.

The chain couples TRBV28 to TRBJ2-1, with 9 bases that match TRBD2. Germline CDR1 and CDR2: MDHEN and SYDVKM. The CDR3 is 17 amino acids. V lost 4 bases, J lost 2 bases, and 9 bases stayed unmatched. In DNA form, the CDR3 reads TGTGCCAGCAGTTCCTTAAGGACTAGCGTAACCTACAATGAGCAGTTCTTC. Protein product: CASSSLRTSVTYNEQFF.

CDR3 coding DNA: TGTGCCAGCAGTTTGACCGGACTTGTCTACACCTTC. Its translation: CASSLTGLVYTF. V usage is TRBV27 and J usage is TRBJ1-2; D is ambiguous. The CDR3 has 12 amino acids. Per the germline V gene, CDR1 is MNHEY and CDR2 is SMNVEV (reference sequence). V shed 3 bases and J shed 10 bases, with 12 bases lying between them.

This clone was observed a handful of times. The chain links TRBV6-5 to TRBJ1-2, with D uncertain. The CDR3 runs to 13 residues. Trimming took 8 bases from V and 0 from J, leaving 10 bases between them. The germline V gene encodes CDR1 MNHEY and CDR2 SVGAGI. The CDR3, as DNA: TGTGCCAGCCGGACTCCCCCTAACTATGGCTACACCTTC. The encoded protein is CASRTPPNYGYTF.